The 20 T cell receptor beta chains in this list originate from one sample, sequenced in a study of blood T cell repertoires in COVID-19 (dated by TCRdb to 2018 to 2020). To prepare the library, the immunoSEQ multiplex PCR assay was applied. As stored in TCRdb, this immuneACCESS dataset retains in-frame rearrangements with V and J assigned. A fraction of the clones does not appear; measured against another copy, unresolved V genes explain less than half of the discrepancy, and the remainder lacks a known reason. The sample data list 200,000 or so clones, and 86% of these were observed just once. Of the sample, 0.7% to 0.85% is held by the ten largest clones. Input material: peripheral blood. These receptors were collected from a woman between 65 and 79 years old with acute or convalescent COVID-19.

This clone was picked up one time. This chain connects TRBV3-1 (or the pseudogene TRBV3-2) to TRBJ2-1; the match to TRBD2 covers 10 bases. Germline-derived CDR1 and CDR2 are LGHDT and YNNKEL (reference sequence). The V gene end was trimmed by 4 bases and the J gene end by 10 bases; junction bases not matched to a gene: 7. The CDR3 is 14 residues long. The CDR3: CASSLGLASQEQFF. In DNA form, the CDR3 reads TGTGCCAGCAGCCTGGGACTAGCGTCGCAGGAGCAGTTCTTC.

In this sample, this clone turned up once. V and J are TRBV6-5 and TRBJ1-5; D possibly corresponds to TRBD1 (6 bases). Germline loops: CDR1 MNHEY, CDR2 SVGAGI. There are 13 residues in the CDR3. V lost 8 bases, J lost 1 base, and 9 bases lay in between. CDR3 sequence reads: CASSGQSNQPQHF. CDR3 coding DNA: TGTGCCAGCTCTGGACAGAGCAATCAGCCCCAGCATTTT.

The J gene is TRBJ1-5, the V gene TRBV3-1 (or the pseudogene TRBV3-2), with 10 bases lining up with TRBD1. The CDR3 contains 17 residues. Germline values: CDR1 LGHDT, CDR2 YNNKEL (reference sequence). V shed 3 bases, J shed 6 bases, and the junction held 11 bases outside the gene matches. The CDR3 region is CASSHRIPGTGVQPQHF. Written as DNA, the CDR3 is TGTGCCAGCAGCCATCGGATCCCCGGGACAGGGGTTCAGCCCCAGCATTTT.

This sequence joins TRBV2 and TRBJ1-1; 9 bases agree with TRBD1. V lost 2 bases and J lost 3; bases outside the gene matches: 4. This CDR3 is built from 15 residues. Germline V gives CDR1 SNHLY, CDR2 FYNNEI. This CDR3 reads CASSESRTGDTEAFF. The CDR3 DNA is TGTGCCAGCAGTGAAAGTAGGACAGGGGACACTGAAGCTTTCTTT.

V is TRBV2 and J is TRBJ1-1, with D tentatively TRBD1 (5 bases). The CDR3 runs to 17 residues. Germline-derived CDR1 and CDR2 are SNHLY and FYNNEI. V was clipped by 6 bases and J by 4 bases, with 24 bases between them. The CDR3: CASRPDRGGFGVTEAFF. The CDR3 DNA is TGTGCCAGCAGGCCAGACCGGGGGGGTTTTGGGGTCACTGAAGCTTTCTTT.

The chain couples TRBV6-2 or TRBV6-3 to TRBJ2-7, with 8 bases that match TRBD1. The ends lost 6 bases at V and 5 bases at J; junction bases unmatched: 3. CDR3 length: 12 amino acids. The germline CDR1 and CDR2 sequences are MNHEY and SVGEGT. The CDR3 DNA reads TGTGCCAGCAGCTGGACAGGGAACGAGCAGTACTTC. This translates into CASSWTGNEQYF.

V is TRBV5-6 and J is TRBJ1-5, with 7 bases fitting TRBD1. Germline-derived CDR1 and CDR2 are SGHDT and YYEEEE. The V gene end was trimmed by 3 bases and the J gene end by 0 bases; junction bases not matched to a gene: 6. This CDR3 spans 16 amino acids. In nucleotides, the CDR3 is TGTGCCAGCAGCTCCCGGGACAGATATAGCAATCAGCCCCAGCATTTT. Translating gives CASSSRDRYSNQPQHF.

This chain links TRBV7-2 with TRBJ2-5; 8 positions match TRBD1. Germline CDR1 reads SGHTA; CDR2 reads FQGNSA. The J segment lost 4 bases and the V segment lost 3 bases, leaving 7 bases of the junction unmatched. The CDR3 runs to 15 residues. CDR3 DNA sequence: TGTGCCAGCAGCTTCACACTGACAGGGGTAGAGACCCAGTACTTC. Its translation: CASSFTLTGVETQYF.

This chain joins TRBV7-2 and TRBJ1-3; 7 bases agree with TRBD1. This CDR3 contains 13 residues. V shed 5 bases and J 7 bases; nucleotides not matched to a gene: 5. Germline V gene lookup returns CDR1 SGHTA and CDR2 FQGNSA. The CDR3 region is CASSTRQGNTIYF. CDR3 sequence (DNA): TGTGCCAGCAGCACAAGACAGGGTAACACCATATATTTT.

The CDR3 reads CASSSGSYSNQPQHF. The CDR3 region has the DNA TGTGCCAGCAGCTCGGGGAGCTATAGCAATCAGCCCCAGCATTTT. The chain uses TRBV9 and TRBJ1-5; no reliable D call. With 4 bases removed from V and 0 bases from J, the gap between germline ends came to 11 bases. The CDR3 totals 15 residues. Germline-derived CDR1 and CDR2 are SGDLS and YYNGEE.

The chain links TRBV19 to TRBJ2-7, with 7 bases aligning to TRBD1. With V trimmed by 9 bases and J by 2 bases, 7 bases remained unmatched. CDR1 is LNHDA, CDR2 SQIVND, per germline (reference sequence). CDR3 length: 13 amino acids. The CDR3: CARQGLGAYEQYF. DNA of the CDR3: TGTGCCAGACAGGGGCTTGGCGCCTACGAGCAGTACTTC.

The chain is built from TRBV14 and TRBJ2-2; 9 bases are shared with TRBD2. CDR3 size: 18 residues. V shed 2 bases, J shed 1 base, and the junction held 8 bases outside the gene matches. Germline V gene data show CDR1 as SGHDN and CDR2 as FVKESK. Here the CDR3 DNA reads TGTGCCAGCAGCCAAAGATTAGCGGGGGAACAGAACACCGGGGAGCTGTTTTTT. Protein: CASSQRLAGEQNTGELFF.

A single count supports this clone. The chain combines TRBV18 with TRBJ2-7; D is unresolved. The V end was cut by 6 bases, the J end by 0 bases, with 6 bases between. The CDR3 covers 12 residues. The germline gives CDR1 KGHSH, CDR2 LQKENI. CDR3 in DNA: TGTGCCAGCTCTCGGGTCTCCTACGAGCAGTACTTC. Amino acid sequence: CASSRVSYEQYF.

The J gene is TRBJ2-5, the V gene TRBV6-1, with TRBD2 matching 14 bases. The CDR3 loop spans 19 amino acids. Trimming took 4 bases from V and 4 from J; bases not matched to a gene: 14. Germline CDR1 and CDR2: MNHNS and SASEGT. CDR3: CASSVIGTSGGRGRETQYF. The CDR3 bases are TGTGCCAGCAGTGTTATCGGGACTAGCGGGGGACGGGGTCGAGAGACCCAGTACTTC.

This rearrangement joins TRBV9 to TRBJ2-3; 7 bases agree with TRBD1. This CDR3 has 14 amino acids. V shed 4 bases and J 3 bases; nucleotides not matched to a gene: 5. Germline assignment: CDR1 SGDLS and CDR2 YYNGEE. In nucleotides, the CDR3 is TGTGCCAGCAGCAGGGGGCCTTCAACAGATACGCAGTATTTT. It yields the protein CASSRGPSTDTQYF.

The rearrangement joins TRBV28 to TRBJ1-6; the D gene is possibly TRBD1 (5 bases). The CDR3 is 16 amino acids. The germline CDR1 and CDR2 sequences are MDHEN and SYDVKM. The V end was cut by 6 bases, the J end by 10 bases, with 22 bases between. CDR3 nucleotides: TGTGCCAGCAGCCTCGGGGGAACGCAGATCAGATCACCCCTCCACTTT. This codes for CASSLGGTQIRSPLHF.

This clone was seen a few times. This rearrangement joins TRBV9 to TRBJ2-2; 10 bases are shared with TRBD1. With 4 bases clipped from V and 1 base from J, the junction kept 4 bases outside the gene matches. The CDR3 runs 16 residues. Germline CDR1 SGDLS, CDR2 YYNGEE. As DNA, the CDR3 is TGTGCCAGCAGCTTCCGGACAGGGGGGAACACCGGGGAGCTGTTTTTT. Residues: CASSFRTGGNTGELFF.

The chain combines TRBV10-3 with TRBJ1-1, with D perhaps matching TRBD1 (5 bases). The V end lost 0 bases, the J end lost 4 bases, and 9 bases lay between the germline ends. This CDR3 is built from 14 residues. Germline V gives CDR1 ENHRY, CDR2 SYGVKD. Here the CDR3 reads CAISESGGGTEAFF. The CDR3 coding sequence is TGTGCCATCAGTGAGTCGGGCGGGGGCACTGAAGCTTTCTTT.

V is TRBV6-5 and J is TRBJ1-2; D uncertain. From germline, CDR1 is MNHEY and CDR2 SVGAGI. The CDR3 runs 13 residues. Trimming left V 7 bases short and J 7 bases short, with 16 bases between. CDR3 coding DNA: TGTGCCAGCACCATTACCCCCTCCGGTGGCTACACCTTC. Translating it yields CASTITPSGGYTF.

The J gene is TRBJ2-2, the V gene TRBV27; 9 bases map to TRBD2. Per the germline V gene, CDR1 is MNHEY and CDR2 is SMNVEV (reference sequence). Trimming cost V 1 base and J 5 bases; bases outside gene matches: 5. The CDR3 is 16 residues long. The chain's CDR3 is CASSLWPAGGTGELFF. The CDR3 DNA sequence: TGTGCCAGCAGTTTATGGCCAGCGGGGGGTACCGGGGAGCTGTTTTTT.